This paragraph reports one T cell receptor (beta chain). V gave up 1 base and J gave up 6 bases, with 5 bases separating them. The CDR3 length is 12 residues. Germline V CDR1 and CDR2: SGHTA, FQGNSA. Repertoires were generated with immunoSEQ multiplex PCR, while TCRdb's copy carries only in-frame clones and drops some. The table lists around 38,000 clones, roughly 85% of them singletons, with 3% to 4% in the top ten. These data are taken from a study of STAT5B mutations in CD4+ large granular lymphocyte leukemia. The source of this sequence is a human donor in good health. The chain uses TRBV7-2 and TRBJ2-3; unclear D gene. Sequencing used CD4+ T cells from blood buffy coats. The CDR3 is CASSLVMDTQYF. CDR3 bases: TGTGCCAGCAGCTTAGTGATGGATACGCAGTATTTT.